Below are 15 T cell receptor beta chains sequenced from a single sample in a study of T cells in localized non-small cell lung cancer. Measured with immunoSEQ multiplex PCR; TCRdb has only the in-frame clones, and not every one. The sample includes tens of thousands of clones, about 90% of them seen just once. The sample was peripheral blood, taken before any cancer treatment. All receptors derive from a woman aged 40 to 75 with stage I lung adenocarcinoma.

J is TRBJ2-2 and V is TRBV21-1; TRBD1, the D gene given by the table, was not confirmed from the DNA. TRBV21-1 constitutes a pseudogene. This CDR3 has 21 residues. The DNA of the CDR3 is TGTGCCAGCAGCAGGGGGACACGGAAGGGAGTCCGGTCCGAAGAGATTGGGGAGCTGTTTTTT. Translation: CASSRGTRKGVRSEEIGELFF.

The chain joins TRBV18 to TRBJ1-1; D ambiguous. V was trimmed by 2 bases and J by 2 bases, leaving 15 bases between them. The CDR3 is made up of 16 amino acids. The germline gives CDR1 KGHSH, CDR2 LQKENI. The CDR3 loop reads CASSPIPGRTNTEAFF. CDR3 nucleotides: TGTGCCAGCTCACCAATCCCCGGGAGAACCAACACTGAAGCTTTCTTT.

This rearrangement joins TRBV5-1 to TRBJ2-1, with TRBD2 matching 11 bases. The germline V gene has CDR1 SGHRS and CDR2 YFSETQ. The junction had 7 bases not matched to a gene; V was cut back by 5 bases and J by 6 bases. The length of the CDR3 is 15 residues. CDR3 coding DNA: TGCGCCAGCAGTCTTGGACTAGCGGGTCTCAATGAGCAGTTCTTC. It encodes CASSLGLAGLNEQFF.

This clone was recorded only once. The chain is built from TRBV10-3 and TRBJ2-2; TRBD1 matches at 9 bases. The CDR3 has 14 residues. Germline V gives CDR1 ENHRY, CDR2 SYGVKD. The trim removed 8 bases at V and 7 bases at J, leaving 8 bases unmatched. Here the CDR3 DNA reads TGTGCCATCGAGGGACAGGGAGATCACGGGGAGCTGTTTTTT. Its protein is CAIEGQGDHGELFF.

The chain combines TRBV12-5 with TRBJ1-2; D is possibly TRBD1 (6 bases). V lost 6 bases to trimming and J lost 5 bases, with 16 bases between them. This CDR3 region has 14 residues. The V gene's germline CDR1 is LGHNT and CDR2 FRNRAP. CDR3 bases: TGTGCTAGTGGAAGAGGACAGAATCCTTATGGCTACACCTTC. Amino acids: CASGRGQNPYGYTF.

The gene calls are TRBV4-1 and TRBJ1-2; D is unresolved. This CDR3 is 13 amino acids long. In germline, CDR1 is MGHRA, CDR2 YSYEKL. Between the trimmed V and J ends, which lost 4 bases and 4 bases, there was a span of 10 bases. The chain's CDR3 is CASSPDRGYGYTF. The CDR3 nucleotides are TGCGCCAGCAGCCCAGACCGGGGCTATGGCTACACCTTC.

The chain's CDR3 is CASSLRQGDTEAFF. CDR3 bases: TGCGCCAGCAGCCTGCGACAGGGCGACACTGAAGCTTTCTTT. V is TRBV5-1 and J is TRBJ1-1, with TRBD1 matching 7 bases. Germline assignment: CDR1 SGHRS and CDR2 YFSETQ. This CDR3 contains 14 residues. The J segment lost 3 bases and the V segment lost 4 bases, leaving 6 bases of the junction unmatched.

This rearrangement joins TRBV2 to TRBJ2-2; 7 nucleotides match TRBD1. Germline CDR1 and CDR2: SNHLY and FYNNEI. The CDR3 totals 19 residues. The V segment lost 4 bases and the J segment 0 bases; nucleotides outside the gene matches: 14. CDR3 residues: CASSGFDRAQKPNTGELFF. The CDR3 region has the DNA TGTGCCAGCAGTGGGTTCGACAGGGCGCAAAAACCGAACACCGGGGAGCTGTTTTTT.

The CDR3 nucleotides read TGTGCCAGCAGCTTTGGGAGGGCCAGTTACAATGAGCAGTTCTTC. Residues: CASSFGRASYNEQFF. The chain joins TRBV11-3 to TRBJ2-1; 7 bases line up with TRBD2. CDR3 length: 15 residues. V lost 3 bases to trimming and J lost 4 bases; unmatched junction nucleotides: 6. Germline V gene lookup returns CDR1 SGHNT and CDR2 YENEEA.

V and J are TRBV20-1 and TRBJ2-7; D not resolved. With 5 bases removed from V and 3 bases from J, the gap between germline ends came to 8 bases. This CDR3 region has 11 residues. Per the germline V gene, CDR1 is DFQATT and CDR2 is SNEGSKA (reference sequence). CDR3 sequence (DNA): TGCAGTGCTCTCCCAGGCTACGAGCAGTACTTC. Amino acids: CSALPGYEQYF.

The chain combines TRBV29-1 with TRBJ2-7; D unclear. The CDR3 loop spans 11 amino acids. Trimming shortened V by 3 bases and J by 6 bases, and 9 bases separated the two germline ends. In germline, CDR1 is SQVTM, CDR2 ANQGSEA. CDR3 protein: CSVDYVGEQYF. The CDR3, as DNA: TGCAGCGTTGATTACGTCGGCGAGCAGTACTTC.

The table lists this clone with a few counts. The chain combines TRBV19 with TRBJ1-2; D is undetermined. V lost 0 bases and J 7 bases, leaving 12 bases between the germline ends. From germline, CDR1 is LNHDA and CDR2 SQIVND (reference sequence). The CDR3 totals 14 residues. The CDR3 sequence is CASSIDIGTTGYTF. For the CDR3, the DNA is TGTGCCAGTAGTATAGATATCGGTACAACTGGCTACACCTTC. The entire variable domain, with the rest obtained from reference TRBV19 and TRBJ1-2, is as follows: DGGITQSPKYLFRKEGQNVTLSCEQNLNHDAMYWYRQDPGQGLRLIYYSQIVNDFQKGDIAEGYSVSREKKESFPLTVTSAQKNPTAFYLCASSIDIGTTGYTFGSGTRLTVV.

V is TRBV2 and J is TRBJ1-1; D possibly corresponds to TRBD1 (5 bases). Per germline, CDR1 SNHLY and CDR2 FYNNEI. The CDR3 is 14 amino acids. The V and J ends lost 7 bases and 4 bases respectively, with 16 bases between them. The DNA of the CDR3 is TGTGCCAGCAAATCAGAAGAAGGGGCCACTGAAGCTTTCTTT. Translation: CASKSEEGATEAFF. Full variable domain (remainder filled in from reference TRBV2 and TRBJ1-1): EPEVTQTPSHQVTQMGQEVILRCVPISNHLYFYWYRQILGQKVEFLVSFYNNEISEKSEIFDDQFSVERPDGSNFTLKIRSTKLEDSAMYFCASKSEEGATEAFFGQGTRLTVV.

J is TRBJ2-2 and V is TRBV5-1; 7 bases agree with TRBD2. The CDR3 spans 15 residues. Per germline, CDR1 SGHRS and CDR2 YFSETQ. Germline trimming cut 1 base from V and 0 bases from J; bases unmatched to any gene: 0. Written as DNA, the CDR3 is TGCGCCAGCAGCTTGCGGGAGGCGAACACCGGGGAGCTGTTTTTT. Its protein product is CASSLREANTGELFF.

The rearrangement links TRBV28 to TRBJ2-7; D remains unclear. The V gene lost 7 bases and the J gene lost 3 bases, with 13 bases spanning the gap. The CDR3 spans 13 residues. Germline CDR1 is MDHEN and CDR2 is SYDVKM. CDR3 DNA: TGTGCCAGCAACATACAGAGCAGCTACGAGCAGTACTTC. Its translation: CASNIQSSYEQYF.